This TCR beta chain came from a study of T cells in localized non-small cell lung cancer. Findings and limits, study-wide: The study detected a median about 50 of the top 100 tumor clones in adjacent lung.

This table comes from immunoSEQ multiplex PCR, and its TCRdb copy is limited to in-frame clones, with some not included. The sample lists tens of thousands of clones; roughly 90% were seen once. This clone has just one count. Its antigen is still unknown. Losses at the gene ends were 8 bases for V and 5 bases for J; bases not matched to a gene: 10. The CDR3 extends over 15 amino acids. From germline, CDR1 is SGHVS and CDR2 FNYEAQ. Sample: PBMCs, taken before any cancer treatment. This TCR was sampled from a man between 40 and 70 years old with stage II lung adenocarcinoma. V usage is TRBV7-6 and J usage is TRBJ1-4, with 8 bases fitting TRBD1. CDR3 region: CASGTGLSTNEKLFF. For the CDR3, the DNA is TGTGCCAGCGGGACAGGCCTCTCCACGAATGAAAAACTGTTTTTT.